This T cell receptor (beta chain) is drawn from a study of blood T cell repertoires in COVID-19. Study at large: Samples came from the United States, Italy and Spain, spanning acute and convalescent COVID-19. Sources were T cells, B-cell-depleted T cells, or PBMCs; the material itself was cDNA or gDNA.

The length of the CDR3 is 16 residues. After removal of 4 bases from V and 5 bases from J, the junction contained 5 bases not matched to a gene. Germline CDR1 reads LGHNA; CDR2 reads YNFKEQ. Seattle participants joined during active infection and were tracked over time. In the study's own analysis: Amplification from reference gene primers served as the basis for estimated nucleated cell counts. Clones were read by immunoSEQ multiplex PCR, and TCRdb kept only the in-frame ones, dropping some. V and J calls and clone size are given by that table; D and trimming were obtained from the DNA. The top ten hold 2.5% of the sample, which has 130,000 or so clones, less than 90% seen once.

The specimen was peripheral blood. This clonotype originated in a human donor with COVID-19, enrolled during active disease. The donor label of this sample is uncertain. The rearrangement uses TRBV4-2 and TRBJ2-5, with TRBD2 matching over 15 bases. The CDR3 protein is CASSPGLAGGPETQYF. CDR3 DNA: TGTGCCAGCAGCCCTGGACTAGCGGGAGGGCCGGAGACCCAGTACTTC.